Following are 12 T cell receptor beta chains from one sample sequenced in a study of Ad26.COV2.S vaccination and SARS-CoV-2 variants. As for treatment: approximately 18 received Ad26.COV2.S at low or high dose, single or two shots; 5 received placebo; per-sample allocation not given. At day 63 after the first vaccine or placebo injection, samples were drawn. The table came from immunoSEQ multiplex PCR; TCRdb's copy has only in-frame clones and leaves some out. The table records roughly 330,000 clones, 85% to 90% of them present only once. This material consisted of peripheral blood, taken in a trial of Ad26.COV2.S vaccine versus placebo. These receptors all stem from a person between 18 and 59 years old who received the Ad26.COV2.S COVID-19 vaccine or a placebo.

The chain has TRBV6-5 and TRBJ2-7, with D unclear. The CDR3 length is 13 residues. Germline values: CDR1 MNHEY, CDR2 SVGAGI. V lost 6 bases and J 5 bases, leaving 14 bases between the germline ends. The CDR3 region is CASSHPLGNEQYF. Written as DNA, the CDR3 is TGTGCCAGCAGCCACCCCCTGGGGAACGAGCAGTACTTC.

This rearrangement joins TRBV19 to TRBJ1-5, with unresolved D. With 5 bases removed from V and 0 bases from J, the gap between germline ends came to 17 bases. The CDR3 is made up of 17 amino acids. Germline V CDR1 and CDR2: LNHDA, SQIVND (reference sequence). CDR3 region: CASSWSGSGYSNQPQHF. The CDR3 DNA reads as TGTGCCAGTAGTTGGTCCGGGTCGGGTTATAGCAATCAGCCCCAGCATTTT.

This clone was seen just once. The chain uses TRBV18 and TRBJ1-1; 8 bases align to TRBD1. CDR1 is KGHSH and CDR2 is LQKENI in the germline V gene. V was clipped by 7 bases and J by 0 bases; unmatched bases: 4. CDR3 length equals 14 residues. The CDR3 nucleotides read TGTGCCAGCTGCCGGGACAGGCTGAACACTGAAGCTTTCTTT. Its translation is CASCRDRLNTEAFF.

The rearrangement uses TRBV5-4 and TRBJ1-6; D gene unclear. In germline, CDR1 is SGHNT, CDR2 YYREEE (reference sequence). The CDR3 contains 15 residues. Trimming removed 4 bases at V and 10 bases at J, with 18 bases between. CDR3 protein: CASSPRPERASPLHF. The CDR3 DNA sequence: TGTGCCAGCAGCCCCCGACCAGAGAGGGCATCACCCCTCCACTTT.

The rearrangement uses TRBV4-1 and TRBJ2-2; D tentatively reads TRBD1 or TRBD2 (5 bases each). The CDR3 sequence is 17 residues long. Trimming removed 5 bases at V and 5 bases at J, with 21 bases between. From germline, CDR1 is MGHRA and CDR2 YSYEKL. Written as DNA, the CDR3 is TGCGCCAGCAGCTCGGGACCCAGCAGGCGGTATACCGGGGAGCTGTTTTTT. The encoded protein is CASSSGPSRRYTGELFF.

Concerning this clone: The same CDR3 can be traced to other DNA sequences in this sample. The chain recombines TRBV5-1 with TRBJ2-5; 8 nucleotides line up with TRBD2. The ends lost 0 bases at V and 1 base at J; junction bases unmatched: 2. The CDR3 loop spans 15 amino acids. CDR1 is SGHRS, CDR2 YFSETQ, per germline. Written as DNA, the CDR3 is TGCGCCAGCAGCTTGGGCCGGGGGGGCCAAGAGACCCAGTACTTC. It codes for CASSLGRGGQETQYF.

The chain joins TRBV3-1 (or the pseudogene TRBV3-2) to TRBJ1-3; D possibly corresponds to TRBD1 (5 bases). Germline CDR1 LGHDT, CDR2 YNNKEL (reference sequence). V lost 5 bases and J 2 bases, leaving 13 bases between the germline ends. The CDR3 loop spans 15 amino acids. The CDR3 nucleotides read TGTGCCAGCAGCTCCCACACAGGTCCTGGAAACACCATATATTTT. Its protein product is CASSSHTGPGNTIYF.

This chain connects TRBV4-3 to TRBJ2-3; 16 positions match TRBD2. Germline-derived CDR1 and CDR2 are LGHNA and YSLEER. The CDR3 contains 19 residues. V trimming: 1 base; J trimming: 5 bases; junction bases outside the gene matches: 9. This CDR3 is CASSQAGTSGGAWIDTQYF. The CDR3 region has the DNA TGCGCCAGCAGCCAAGCCGGGACTAGCGGGGGGGCCTGGATAGATACGCAGTATTTT.

The chain uses TRBV5-5 and TRBJ1-1; TRBD1 agrees at 7 bases. The CDR3 extends over 14 amino acids. Per the germline V gene, CDR1 is SGHKS and CDR2 is YYEKEE (reference sequence). V lost 4 bases and J lost 7; bases outside the gene matches: 10. The CDR3 region has the DNA TGTGCCAGCAGCACTAAGACAGGGAAAATTGAAGCTTTCTTT. This sequence encodes CASSTKTGKIEAFF.

This chain joins TRBV6-2 or TRBV6-3 and TRBJ1-2, with D unclear. V lost 4 bases, J lost 7 bases, and 7 bases lay in between. The germline CDR1 and CDR2 sequences are MNHEY and SVGEGT. This CDR3 has 11 amino acids. In DNA, the CDR3 is TGTGCCAGCAGTTTGGCGGGTGGCTACACCTTC. It codes for CASSLAGGYTF.

The gene calls are TRBV7-2 and TRBJ2-7, with 8 bases matching TRBD2. Per germline, CDR1 SGHTA and CDR2 FQGNSA. The junction had 14 bases not matched to a gene; V was cut back by 1 base and J by 6 bases. The CDR3 sequence is 17 residues long. The CDR3 is CASSLVGGATRPTEQYF. The CDR3 DNA sequence: TGTGCCAGCAGCTTAGTCGGGGGGGCAACGAGGCCTACCGAGCAGTACTTC.

The chain couples TRBV19 to TRBJ1-2, with TRBD1 matching 7 bases. CDR1 LNHDA and CDR2 SQIVND come from the germline V gene (reference sequence). V lost 2 bases to trimming and J lost 6 bases; unmatched junction nucleotides: 12. CDR3 size: 16 residues. Here the CDR3 reads CASSITTTGVADGYTF. The DNA for the CDR3 is TGTGCCAGTAGTATAACCACAACAGGGGTCGCGGATGGCTACACCTTC.